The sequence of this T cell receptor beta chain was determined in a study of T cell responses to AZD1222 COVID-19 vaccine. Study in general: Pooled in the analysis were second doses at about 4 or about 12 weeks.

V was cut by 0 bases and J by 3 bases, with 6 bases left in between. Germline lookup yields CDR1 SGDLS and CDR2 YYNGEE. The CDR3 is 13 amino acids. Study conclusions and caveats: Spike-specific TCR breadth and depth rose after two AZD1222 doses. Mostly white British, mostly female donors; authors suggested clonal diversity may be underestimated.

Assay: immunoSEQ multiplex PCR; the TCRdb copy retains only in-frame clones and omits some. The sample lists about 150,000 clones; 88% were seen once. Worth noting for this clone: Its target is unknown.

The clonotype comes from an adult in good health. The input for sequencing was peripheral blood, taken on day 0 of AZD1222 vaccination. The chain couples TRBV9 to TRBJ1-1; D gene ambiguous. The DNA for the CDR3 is TGTGCCAGCAGCGTAGGGGGTGACACTGAAGCTTTCTTT. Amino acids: CASSVGGDTEAFF.